This paragraph reports one T cell receptor beta chain. The antigen is undetermined. This sample is part of a study of T-cell reconstitution after alpha-beta-depleted transplantation in children. Study observations and caveats: Expanded graft clones numbering several hundred reportedly gave rise to alpha-beta T cells about two months after transplant. Once a year had passed after transplant, T-cell counts and diversity came mostly from newly produced T cells.

During its preparation, the TCRbeta library received unique molecular identifiers. MiXCR, run by TCRdb on the PCR reads, gives a single entry per CDR3 protein. The sample shows nearly 200,000 distinct CDR3 sequences, roughly 6.3% of them seen only once. Germline V gives CDR1 SGHAT, CDR2 FQNNGV. V gave up 3 bases and J gave up 3 bases, with 15 bases separating them. The CDR3 covers 16 residues. The clonotype comes from a girl under two years old with combined immunodeficiency, due to receive a stem cell transplant. Sequences were derived from PBMCs, sampled before TCRalphabeta/CD19-depleted stem cell transplant. This chain uses TRBV11-2 with TRBJ2-1; D unclear. CDR3 DNA: TGTGCCAGCAGCTTTCGCGGCTTGGTGGGCTACAATGAGCAGTTCTTC. Translated: CASSFRGLVGYNEQFF. Combining the CDR3 with reference TRBV11-2 and TRBJ2-1 gives the whole variable domain EAGVAQSPRYKIIEKRQSVAFWCNPISGHATLYWYQQILGQGPKLLIQFQNNGVVDDSQLPKDRFSAERLKGVDSTLKIQPAKLEDSAVYLCASSFRGLVGYNEQFFGPGTRLTVL.